Below are 7 T cell receptor beta chains sequenced from a single sample in a study of cytomegalovirus exposure and HLA in healthy donors. 13 Jbeta primers and 60 Vbeta primers were used for the PCR. Profiling relied on immunoSEQ multiplex PCR, and the TCRdb table lists in-frame clones only, not all of them. The top ten clones hold less than 2% of a sample with about 200,000 clones, roughly 73% of them seen once. Sequenced input: PBMCs. The receptors derive from a woman aged 30 to 39 in good health and CMV-seronegative.

This chain links TRBV30 with TRBJ2-7; D is unresolved. Looked up from germline, CDR1 is GTSNPN and CDR2 is SVGIG (reference sequence). V lost 2 bases, J lost 0 bases, and 8 bases lay in between. This CDR3 contains 13 residues. The CDR3: CAWSRSSSYEQYF. The CDR3 coding sequence is TGTGCCTGGAGTAGGAGTAGCTCCTACGAGCAGTACTTC.

The J gene is TRBJ2-2, the V gene TRBV5-1; tentatively, D is TRBD1 (5 bases). The germline CDR1 and CDR2 sequences are SGHRS and YFSETQ. V dropped 5 bases and J dropped 3 bases, with 8 bases sitting between them. This CDR3 has 13 residues. CDR3 sequence reads: CASRTDHTGELFF. CDR3 DNA sequence: TGCGCCAGCAGGACAGATCACACCGGGGAGCTGTTTTTT.

The chain recombines TRBV19 with TRBJ2-1; 10 bases match TRBD2. V trimming: 3 bases; J trimming: 0 bases; junction bases outside the gene matches: 11. Germline-derived CDR1 and CDR2 are LNHDA and SQIVND (reference sequence). There are 19 residues in the CDR3. CDR3 amino acids: CASSIRTSGAAISYNEQFF. The DNA of the CDR3 is TGTGCCAGTAGTATTAGGACTAGCGGAGCCGCGATCTCCTACAATGAGCAGTTCTTC.

This chain uses TRBV4-2 with TRBJ2-2; 7 bases map to TRBD1. This CDR3 spans 16 amino acids. The germline V gene encodes CDR1 LGHNA and CDR2 YNFKEQ. The V segment lost 3 bases and the J segment 4 bases; nucleotides outside the gene matches: 8. CDR3 nucleotide sequence: TGTGCCAGCAGCCACCCAATCGACAGGGTCACCGGGGAGCTGTTTTTT. This encodes CASSHPIDRVTGELFF.

This chain connects TRBV10-2 to TRBJ2-7, with 14 bases matching TRBD2. The CDR3 extends over 14 amino acids. Germline lookup yields CDR1 WSHSY and CDR2 SAAADI. After removal of 6 bases from V and 6 bases from J, the junction contained 4 bases not matched to a gene. CDR3 nucleotide sequence: TGCGCCAGCAGGGGACTAGCGGGAGAAGGCGAGCAGTACTTC. The encoded protein is CASRGLAGEGEQYF.

The chain carries TRBV19 and TRBJ2-5; no clear D gene. This CDR3 contains 12 residues. Trimming took 5 bases from V and 6 from J, leaving 10 bases between them. Germline assignment: CDR1 LNHDA and CDR2 SQIVND (reference sequence). The DNA for the CDR3 is TGTGCCAGTAGTCCCCCTGGGCAGACCCAGTACTTC. It yields the protein CASSPPGQTQYF. The full variable domain, completed using reference TRBV19 and TRBJ2-5, is DGGITQSPKYLFRKEGQNVTLSCEQNLNHDAMYWYRQDPGQGLRLIYYSQIVNDFQKGDIAEGYSVSREKKESFPLTVTSAQKNPTAFYLCASSPPGQTQYFGPGTRLLVL.

This clone was recorded a few times. The chain is built from TRBV2 and TRBJ1-4; weak D call: TRBD1 (5 bases). In germline, CDR1 is SNHLY, CDR2 FYNNEI. Trimming shortened V by 2 bases and J by 8 bases, and 9 bases separated the two germline ends. This CDR3 region has 13 residues. For the CDR3, the DNA is TGTGCCAGCAGTGAAACCCCAGGGGAAAAACTGTTTTTT. It translates to CASSETPGEKLFF.